These 26 T cell receptor beta chains share one sample of origin, sequenced in a study of cytomegalovirus exposure and HLA in healthy donors. PCR primers comprised 60 Vbeta and 13 Jbeta primers. This table comes from immunoSEQ multiplex PCR, and its TCRdb copy is limited to in-frame clones, with some not included. The sample lists over 200,000 clones, just over 75% occurring once. The sequenced material came from PBMCs. The receptors stem from a woman aged 60-70 years in good health and CMV-seropositive.

The V and J genes are TRBV30 and TRBJ2-7; 8 positions match TRBD1. V lost 4 bases and J lost 5; bases outside the gene matches: 7. The CDR3 has 13 residues. CDR1 and CDR2 (germline): GTSNPN, SVGIG (reference sequence). The CDR3 nucleotides are TGTGCCTGGAACGGACAGGGTACCCACGAGCAGTACTTC. It codes for CAWNGQGTHEQYF. Together with reference TRBV30 and TRBJ2-7, the CDR3 gives the full variable domain: SQTIHQWPATLVQPVGSPLSLECTVEGTSNPNLYWYRQAAGRGLQLLFYSVGIGQISSEVPQNLSASRPQDRQFILSSKKLLLSDSGFYLCAWNGQGTHEQYFGPGTRLTVT.

The V call is TRBV10-1, the J call TRBJ1-2; the D is unclear. The CDR3 extends over 13 amino acids. Germline V gives CDR1 WNHNN, CDR2 SYGVQD (reference sequence). Trimming took off 4 bases at V and 5 bases at J, with 11 bases between the two ends. The CDR3: CASSGPDGYGYTF. The DNA for the CDR3 is TGCGCCAGCAGTGGACCCGACGGGTATGGCTACACCTTC.

The rearrangement joins TRBV9 to TRBJ2-1; weak D call: TRBD1 (5 bases). Germline CDR1 and CDR2: SGDLS and YYNGEE. The CDR3 sequence is 14 residues long. V was cut by 2 bases and J by 9 bases, with 15 bases left in between. CDR3 DNA sequence: TGTGCCAGCAGCGTGGGGCGTGGGGCCGGTGAGCAGTTCTTC. Protein: CASSVGRGAGEQFF.

Only a few counts were recorded for this clone. The chain links TRBV6-5 to TRBJ2-5; 7 bases align to TRBD2. Per the germline V gene, CDR1 is MNHEY and CDR2 is SVGAGI. The CDR3 has 15 amino acids. Germline trimming cut 5 bases from V and 5 bases from J; bases unmatched to any gene: 11. The CDR3 nucleotides are TGTGCCAGCAGTCGACAGCGGGGCTCTCAGGAGACCCAGTACTTC. The encoded protein is CASSRQRGSQETQYF.

The gene calls are TRBV5-6 and TRBJ2-3, with 10 nucleotides matching TRBD1. V was clipped by 5 bases and J by 6 bases; unmatched bases: 9. This CDR3 is 15 amino acids long. Germline loops: CDR1 SGHDT, CDR2 YYEEEE. As DNA, the CDR3 is TGTGCCAGCAGGGTCCGGGACAGGGGTGTGGATACGCAGTATTTT. Its translation: CASRVRDRGVDTQYF.

The chain recombines TRBV7-6 with TRBJ1-3; a possible D gene is TRBD1 (6 bases). From germline, CDR1 is SGHVS and CDR2 FNYEAQ. Trimming cost V 4 bases and J 2 bases, with 9 bases left between them. This CDR3 region has 14 residues. The CDR3 DNA is TGTGCCAGCAGCTCACAGGGAACTGGAAACACCATATATTTT. This gives the protein CASSSQGTGNTIYF.

J is TRBJ2-2 and V is TRBV18; 10 bases agree with TRBD2. This CDR3 has 16 residues. V lost 3 bases, J lost 8 bases, and 9 bases stayed unmatched. Per germline, CDR1 KGHSH and CDR2 LQKENI. The CDR3 loop is CASSPRTSGPSGELFF. The DNA for the CDR3 is TGTGCCAGCTCACCTAGGACTAGCGGACCATCGGGGGAGCTGTTTTTT.

The V call is TRBV6-1, the J call TRBJ1-4; D perhaps matches TRBD1 (6 bases). Germline V gene lookup returns CDR1 MNHNS and CDR2 SASEGT. The ends were cut back, 6 bases at V and 3 bases at J, with 14 bases in the middle. This CDR3 spans 15 amino acids. This CDR3 is CASRFSTGANEKLFF. CDR3 coding DNA: TGTGCCAGCAGGTTCTCGACAGGAGCTAATGAAAAACTGTTTTTT.

The gene calls are TRBV11-2 and TRBJ2-7; TRBD1 aligns across 7 bases. Germline loops: CDR1 SGHAT, CDR2 FQNNGV. V was clipped by 5 bases and J by 3 bases; unmatched bases: 4. The CDR3 covers 13 residues. DNA of the CDR3: TGTGCCAGCAGCGACTACAGGGGCTACGAGCAGTACTTC. Translated, it gives CASSDYRGYEQYF.

The chain uses TRBV5-5 and TRBJ2-5; 9 bases fit TRBD2. J gave up 9 bases and V 1 base, and 13 bases lay outside the gene matches. Per germline, CDR1 SGHKS and CDR2 YYEKEE (reference sequence). The CDR3 totals 16 residues. In nucleotides, the CDR3 is TGTGCCAGCAGCTTGATTAGCGGGAGTGTTGGTGGGGCCCAGTACTTC. It translates to CASSLISGSVGGAQYF.

This sequence joins TRBV6-5 and TRBJ1-6; TRBD1 might be the D (6 bases). V was shortened by 2 bases and J by 5 bases, with 10 bases between the two germline ends. The CDR3 has 15 amino acids. Germline CDR1 is MNHEY and CDR2 is SVGAGI. The CDR3 protein is CASSYLTGHNSPLHF. CDR3 bases: TGTGCCAGCAGTTACCTTACAGGGCATAATTCACCCCTCCACTTT.

The chain uses TRBV7-3 and TRBJ1-5, with a weak D call TRBD1 (6 bases). The V gene's germline CDR1 is SGHTA and CDR2 FQGTGA. The CDR3 covers 17 residues. V was cut by 5 bases and J by 1 base, with 18 bases left in between. Written as DNA, the CDR3 is TGTGCCAGCAGCCGCTCGGGGACATCCATGAGCAATCAGCCCCAGCATTTT. Translated: CASSRSGTSMSNQPQHF.

The chain carries TRBV5-1 and TRBJ2-2; 7 bases fit TRBD2. Germline CDR1 reads SGHRS; CDR2 reads YFSETQ. V lost 4 bases to trimming and J lost 7 bases; unmatched junction nucleotides: 13. The CDR3 length is 16 residues. The CDR3 bases are TGCGCCAGCAGCCTAACCAGACTAGCCGGTAACGGGGAGCTGTTTTTT. Translated: CASSLTRLAGNGELFF. Looking up the rest from reference TRBV5-1 and TRBJ2-2 gives the full variable domain: KAGVTQTPRYLIKTRGQQVTLSCSPISGHRSVSWYQQTPGQGLQFLFEYFSETQRNKGNFPGRFSGRQFSNSRSEMNVSTLELGDSALYLCASSLTRLAGNGELFFGEGSRLTVL.

The CDR3 protein is CASTPGPQGGEQYF. DNA of the CDR3: TGTGCCAGCACTCCCGGGCCTCAGGGGGGCGAGCAGTACTTC. The chain has TRBV6-6 and TRBJ2-7; tentative D call: TRBD1 (7 bases). Germline V gene data show CDR1 as MNHNY and CDR2 as SVGAGI (reference sequence). The CDR3 loop spans 14 amino acids. V was trimmed by 7 bases and J by 6 bases, leaving 19 bases between them.

This clone was seen only a few times. The chain combines TRBV28 with TRBJ1-5; no clear D. V was cut by 2 bases and J by 7 bases, with 3 bases left in between. The germline gives CDR1 MDHEN, CDR2 SYDVKM. The CDR3 is 11 amino acids. In DNA, the CDR3 is TGTGCCAGCAGTTTAGCGCAGCCCCAGCATTTT. Its translation: CASSLAQPQHF.

The genes are TRBV9 and TRBJ2-1; weak D call: TRBD1 (7 bases). CDR1 SGDLS and CDR2 YYNGEE come from the germline V gene. Trimming took off 2 bases at V and 5 bases at J, with 14 bases between the two ends. This CDR3 comprises 15 residues. As DNA, the CDR3 is TGTGCCAGCAGCGTGGAGGGGGCCGGAGACAATGAGCAGTTCTTC. It yields the protein CASSVEGAGDNEQFF.

This clone has just one count. The chain couples TRBV18 to TRBJ1-4; D gene ambiguous. Germline loops: CDR1 KGHSH, CDR2 LQKENI. The CDR3 is made up of 14 amino acids. Trimming shortened V by 3 bases and J by 3 bases, and 8 bases separated the two germline ends. DNA of the CDR3: TGTGCCAGCTCACCGAGAAGTTCTAATGAAAAACTGTTTTTT. It codes for CASSPRSSNEKLFF. Full variable domain (outside the CDR3, taken from reference TRBV18 and TRBJ1-4): NAGVMQNPRHLVRRRGQEARLRCSPMKGHSHVYWYRQLPEEGLKFMVYLQKENIIDESGMPKERFSAEFPKEGPSILRIQQVVRGDSAAYFCASSPRSSNEKLFFGSGTQLSVL.

The chain recombines TRBV6-1 with TRBJ1-2, with TRBD1 as a possible D gene (5 bases). V was shortened by 5 bases and J by 1 base, with 14 bases between the two germline ends. The CDR3 extends over 15 amino acids. Germline V gene data show CDR1 as MNHNS and CDR2 as SASEGT. CDR3 sequence: CASSSGTAFNYGYTF. The CDR3 bases are TGTGCCAGCAGTAGCGGGACTGCCTTTAACTATGGCTACACCTTC.

The rearrangement links TRBV5-1 to TRBJ2-5, with 7 bases that match TRBD1. The length of the CDR3 is 12 residues. In germline, CDR1 is SGHRS, CDR2 YFSETQ. The junction had 4 bases not matched to a gene; V was cut back by 6 bases and J by 5 bases. CDR3 region: CASTNRGETQYF. The DNA for the CDR3 is TGCGCCAGCACAAACAGGGGTGAGACCCAGTACTTC.

This clone has just a few counts. This chain connects TRBV5-4 to TRBJ1-1, with a tentative D call TRBD1 (5 bases). The CDR3 runs to 14 residues. Germline V lookup: CDR1 SGHNT, CDR2 YYREEE (reference sequence). V gave up 4 bases and J gave up 4 bases, with 14 bases separating them. The CDR3 DNA is TGTGCCAGCAGCGTGACAGTACGGGCCACTGAAGCTTTCTTT. Amino acids: CASSVTVRATEAFF.

V gene TRBV7-9 combines with J gene TRBJ2-7; D gene ambiguous. Per germline, CDR1 SEHNR and CDR2 FQNEAQ (reference sequence). The CDR3 is 12 residues long. With 3 bases removed from V and 4 bases from J, the gap between germline ends came to 7 bases. This CDR3 is CASSFVEYEQYF. The CDR3 DNA reads as TGTGCCAGCAGCTTTGTGGAGTACGAGCAGTACTTC.

This clone was recorded once. The chain uses TRBV27 and TRBJ2-5; tentative D call: TRBD2 (5 bases). V was pared by 2 bases and J by 5 bases, with 15 bases between. Germline CDR1 MNHEY, CDR2 SMNVEV (reference sequence). CDR3 length: 15 residues. CDR3 coding DNA: TGTGCCAGCAGTTTAACCCCGGGGTCTTGGGAGACCCAGTACTTC. Its protein product is CASSLTPGSWETQYF.

The V call is TRBV30, the J call TRBJ2-4; 7 bases line up with TRBD2. The germline V gene encodes CDR1 GTSNPN and CDR2 SVGIG (reference sequence). This CDR3 region has 12 residues. V dropped 2 bases and J dropped 9; count of bases not matched to a gene: 4. DNA of the CDR3: TGTGCCTGGAGTCCCGGGACTACCATTCAGTACTTC. This translates into CAWSPGTTIQYF. The full variable domain, rest sourced from reference TRBV30 and TRBJ2-4, is SQTIHQWPATLVQPVGSPLSLECTVEGTSNPNLYWYRQAAGRGLQLLFYSVGIGQISSEVPQNLSASRPQDRQFILSSKKLLLSDSGFYLCAWSPGTTIQYFGAGTRLSVL.

This clone has a single count. For the CDR3, the DNA is TGTGCCAGCAGCCCCAGGGCGGGATCTTCCGGGAGCGAGCAGTACTTC. This sequence encodes CASSPRAGSSGSEQYF. The chain links TRBV7-2 to TRBJ2-7, with D perhaps matching TRBD2 (6 bases). In germline, CDR1 is SGHTA, CDR2 FQGNSA. The CDR3 has 16 residues. V lost 5 bases and J lost 6, with 23 bases in between.

This clone was observed a handful of times. The rearrangement uses TRBV9 and TRBJ2-5; TRBD1 aligns across 9 bases. The CDR3 has 17 amino acids. CDR1 is SGDLS and CDR2 is YYNGEE in the germline V gene. V was clipped by 4 bases and J by 5 bases; unmatched bases: 15. The CDR3 bases are TGTGCCAGCAGCCACCCTCCTGCCACAGGGGGCCGGGAGACCCAGTACTTC. Translation: CASSHPPATGGRETQYF. Together with reference TRBV9 and TRBJ2-5, the CDR3 gives the full variable domain: DSGVTQTPKHLITATGQRVTLRCSPRSGDLSVYWYQQSLDQGLQFLIQYYNGEERAKGNILERFSAQQFPDLHSELNLSSLELGDSALYFCASSHPPATGGRETQYFGPGTRLLVL.

The genes are TRBV11-2 and TRBJ1-2; 7 bases are shared with TRBD1. CDR3 size: 14 residues. V gave up 5 bases and J gave up 5 bases; unmatched junction bases: 8. Germline-derived CDR1 and CDR2 are SGHAT and FQNNGV. The CDR3 spells CASSAQQGRYGYTF. The CDR3 DNA is TGTGCCAGCAGCGCCCAACAGGGGCGGTATGGCTACACCTTC. Supplemented by reference TRBV11-2 and TRBJ1-2, the full variable domain reads EAGVAQSPRYKIIEKRQSVAFWCNPISGHATLYWYQQILGQGPKLLIQFQNNGVVDDSQLPKDRFSAERLKGVDSTLKIQPAKLEDSAVYLCASSAQQGRYGYTFGSGTRLTVV.